This T cell receptor beta chain was sequenced during a study of CD8 T cells in ankylosing spondylitis (dated by TCRdb to about 2017). A note on the overall study: T cell receptor beta repertoires were profiled in healthy donors and ankylosing spondylitis patients so that disease-linked TCR variants could be found. Peripheral blood was sampled, and synovial fluid was additionally collected from ankylosing spondylitis patients. The full study cohort was made up of 25 ankylosing spondylitis patients and 108 healthy donors.

V ends up 5 bases short and J 6 bases short, with an unmatched junction base count of 7. The CDR3 spans 14 residues, from the cysteine through the phenylalanine. Of all the DNA, just the CDR3 is kept, 42 bases in frame from base 1. CDR1 SNHLY and CDR2 FYNNEI are derived from the germline V gene. Overall study results and their limits: The disease-linked clones were reported to be significantly enriched in matched synovial fluid samples from ankylosing spondylitis patients. Some motif variants had previously been reported in the synovial fluid and blood of reactive arthritis patients, which suggests shared mechanisms of disease initiation. A CD8+ phenotype was shown by the disease-linked clones, which were found at relatively low frequencies in peripheral blood. A TCR beta motif of about 8 highly homologous amino acid variants appeared characteristic of blood from ankylosing spondylitis patients.

Concerning this clonotype: The target of this receptor is not known. No quality values exist for individual bases; no much larger clone is one base distant.

These reads were obtained on an Illumina HiSeq 2500. Quantitative 5'-RACE with molecular barcodes was the method used to prepare the TCR beta libraries. The original methods were these. A new computational method based on a probabilistic model of VDJ rearrangement was used to identify disease-linked TCR variants. TCRdb's own reprocessing of the public reads used fastp at Q25 and MiXCR and kept productive beta chains. Each entry merges the rows of one CDR3 protein and shows their most common DNA and genes. The V and J calls shown here were made by TCRdb, not taken from the authors' results. Across this sample there are almost 45,000 distinct CDR3 sequences, with roughly 11% seen only once. Just over 1.4% of the sample comes from the top ten.

The rearrangement joined TRBV2 to TRBJ1-1, and TRBD1 matches 9 of the central bases. The receptor comes from a male donor with ankylosing spondylitis or in good health (not recorded which). Sequenced: blood, either unsorted or a sorted T cell fraction (not recorded which). This receptor has the CDR3 CASSPGTGWPEAFF. The DNA sequence reads TGTGCCAGCAGTCCCGGGACAGGGTGGCCTGAAGCTTTCTTT.